A selection of T cell receptor beta chains follows, all from one sample in a study of OX40 agonist ivuxolimab in advanced cancers. Clones were read by immunoSEQ multiplex PCR, and TCRdb kept only the in-frame ones, dropping some. Here the sample spans roughly 91,000 clones, 85% to 90% being singletons. Source: CD4+ or CD8+ T cells sorted from blood, taken in a trial of the OX40 agonist ivuxolimab. These TCRs come from an adult with an advanced solid tumor such as melanoma, head and neck, liver or kidney cancer. Both conserved end residues are trimmed from each CDR3.

v_gene	CDR3aa
TRBV7-2	ASSLLAGALNNEQF
TRBV10-3	AISDKRGGEQY
TRBV5-1	ASSLHGIEAF
TRBV27	ASSLGLEAF
TRBV5-6	ASTLRGSPYEQY
TRBV4-2	ASSQTSGGPIRSSYNEQF
TRBV18	ASSTTSGGAGYNEQF
TRBV27	ASSFTQGSFYEQY
TRBV9	ASSATSRTDEQY
TRBV11-2	ASSFSGATDTQY
TRBV28	ASSSGFWGKEQPQH
TRBV4-1	ASSQGRQGLTQSNTEAF
TRBV9	ASSTGDAAATNEKLF
TRBV11-2	ASSFNIAGDTQY
TRBV7-9	ASSFARHRTDTQY
TRBV30	AWNKRGALETQY
TRBV6-6	ASTTSGGLFSGIQY
TRBV9	ASSATGGYTDTQY
TRBV5-1	ASSLGLAGVRKTQY
TRBV4-2	ASSQAAGGPRELF
TRBV7-2	ASSLVGQGWNEKLF
TRBV28	ASFSGLRAF